This T cell receptor (beta chain) was identified during a study of shared clonotypes between healthy human individuals. The assay ran at deep level. TCRdb keeps only in-frame clones here, not all; method: immunoSEQ multiplex PCR. The sample yields hundreds of thousands of clones, roughly three quarters seen once. Germline V gene data show CDR1 as KGHSH and CDR2 as LQKENI. The CDR3 has 13 residues. The V gene end was trimmed by 6 bases and the J gene end by 2 bases; junction bases not matched to a gene: 3. The chain combines TRBV18 with TRBJ2-5, with TRBD1 matching over 7 bases. The TCR was taken from a woman aged 40 to 50 in good health. Some clones in this sample may be carry-over from other donors' samples. The material sequenced was PBMCs. CDR3 loop: CASSQGQQETQYF. The DNA for the CDR3 is TGTGCCAGCTCTCAGGGACAGCAAGAGACCCAGTACTTC.